This entry describes one T cell receptor (beta chain). These data belong to a study of shared T cell receptors in the human thymus. The CDR3 runs to 16 residues. V shed 2 bases, J shed 0 bases, and the junction held 5 bases outside the gene matches. Germline CDR1 and CDR2: MNHEY and SMNVEV (reference sequence). Generated by immunoSEQ multiplex PCR, the TCRdb table keeps only in-frame clones and is missing some. The sample includes about 380,000 clones, 85% to 95% seen only once; the top ten take roughly 0.02%. The J gene is TRBJ2-5, the V gene TRBV27; 8 positions agree with TRBD2. The receptor comes from a human donor. Sample: thymocytes. The CDR3 nucleotides read TGTGCCAGCAGTTTAGGGCTAGCGGGTCACCAAGAGACCCAGTACTTC. This encodes CASSLGLAGHQETQYF.